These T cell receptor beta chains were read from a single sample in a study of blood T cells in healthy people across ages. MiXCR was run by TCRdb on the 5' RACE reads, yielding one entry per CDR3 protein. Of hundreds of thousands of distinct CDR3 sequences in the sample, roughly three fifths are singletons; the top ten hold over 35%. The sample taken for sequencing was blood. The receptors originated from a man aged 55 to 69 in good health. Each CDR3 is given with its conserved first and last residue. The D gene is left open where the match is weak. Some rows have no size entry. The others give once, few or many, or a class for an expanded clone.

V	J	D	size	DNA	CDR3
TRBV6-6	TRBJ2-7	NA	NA	TGTGCCAGCAGTCCACGACAGGGAGGAGAATACGAGCAGTACTTC	CASSPRQGGEYEQYF
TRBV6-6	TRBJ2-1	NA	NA	TGTGCCAGCAGGCCCCAGGGGAATGAGCAGTTCTTC	CASRPQGNEQFF
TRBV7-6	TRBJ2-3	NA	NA	TGTGCCAGCAGCCTCGGACTCCACACAGATACGCAGTATTTT	CASSLGLHTDTQYF
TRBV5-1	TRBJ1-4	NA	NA	TGCGCCAGCAGCTCCCTTGGGCCAGGGTTAGGCGGACTGTTTTTT	CASSSLGPGLGGLFF
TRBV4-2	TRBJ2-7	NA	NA	TGTGCCAGCAGGGATCTGGGGGGGCCCTCCTACGAGCAGTACTTC	CASRDLGGPSYEQYF
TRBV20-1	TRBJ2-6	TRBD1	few	TGCAGTGCTAGAGGAGGACAGGGACTCTCTGGGGCCAACGTCCTGACTTTC	CSARGGQGLSGANVLTF
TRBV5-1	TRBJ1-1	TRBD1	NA	TGCGCCAGCAGCTTCCGGGACAGAGGCACTGAAGCTTTCTTT	CASSFRDRGTEAFF
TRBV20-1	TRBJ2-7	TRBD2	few	TGCAGTGCTAGAGAGGGACTAGCTCTGGGTGAGCAGTACTTC	CSAREGLALGEQYF
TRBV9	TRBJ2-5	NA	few	TGTGCCAGCAGCGTAGTGGACCAAGAGACCCAGTACTTC	CASSVVDQETQYF
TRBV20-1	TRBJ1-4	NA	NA	TGCAGTGCTAGGGAGGGAGAAAAACTGTTTTTT	CSAREGEKLFF
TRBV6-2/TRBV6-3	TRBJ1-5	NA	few	TGTGCCAGCAGTTACCGGGCCCTAGGCGGACAGCCCCAGCATTTT	CASSYRALGGQPQHF
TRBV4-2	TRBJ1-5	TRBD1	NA	TGTGCCAGCAGCCAAGAGGGGACAGGGGCTCAGCCCCAGCATTTT	CASSQEGTGAQPQHF
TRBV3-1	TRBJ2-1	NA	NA	TGTGCCAGCAGCCAAGATTGGGGAGACAATGAGCAGTTCTTC	CASSQDWGDNEQFF
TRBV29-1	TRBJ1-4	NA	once	TGCAGCGCCGGGGACGGCCCGAATGAAAAACTGTTTTTT	CSAGDGPNEKLFF
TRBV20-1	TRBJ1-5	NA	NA	TGCAGTGCTAGAGGACCCGGACAGAGGAATCAGCCCCAGCATTTT	CSARGPGQRNQPQHF
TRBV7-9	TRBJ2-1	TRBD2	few	TGTGCCAGCAGCTTGCGACTAGCGGGGTCTGAGCAGTTCTTC	CASSLRLAGSEQFF
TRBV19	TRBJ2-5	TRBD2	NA	TGTGCCAGTAGTCGTCTAGCGGGAGCACAAGAGACCCGGTACTTC	CASSRLAGAQETRYF
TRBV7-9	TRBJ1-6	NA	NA	TGTGCCAGCAGCTTGCTAATCGGACAGAGCTCCTATAATTCACCCCTCCACTTT	CASSLLIGQSSYNSPLHF
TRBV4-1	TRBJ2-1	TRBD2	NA	TGCGCCAGCAGCCAACAACTAGCGGGGGACTACAATGAGCAGTTCTTC	CASSQQLAGDYNEQFF
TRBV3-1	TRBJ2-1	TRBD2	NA	TGTGCCAGCAGCCAATCCATCTCCGGGACTAGCGCTCGTGAGCAGTTCTTC	CASSQSISGTSAREQFF
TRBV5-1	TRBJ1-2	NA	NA	TGCGCCAGCAGCCGCGGACCGACCGAGGAGGGCTACACCTTC	CASSRGPTEEGYTF
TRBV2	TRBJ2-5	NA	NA	TGTGCCAGCACGGGACTCATTAGAGGGACCCAGTACTTC	CASTGLIRGTQYF
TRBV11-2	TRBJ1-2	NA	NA	TGTGCCAGCAGCCCCTTTTGGGGGGCAGATGGCTACACCTTC	CASSPFWGADGYTF